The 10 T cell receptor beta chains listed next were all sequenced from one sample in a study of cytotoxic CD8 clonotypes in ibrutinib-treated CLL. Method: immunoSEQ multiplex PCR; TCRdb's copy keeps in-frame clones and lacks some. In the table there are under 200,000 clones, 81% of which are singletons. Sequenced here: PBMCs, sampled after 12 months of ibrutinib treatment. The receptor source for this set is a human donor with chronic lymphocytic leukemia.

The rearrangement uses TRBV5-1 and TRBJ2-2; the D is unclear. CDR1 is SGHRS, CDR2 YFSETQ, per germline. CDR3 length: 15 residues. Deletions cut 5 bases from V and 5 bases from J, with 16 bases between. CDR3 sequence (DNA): TGCGCCAGCAGTCCAACCCGCCCTGGGACCGGGGAGCTGTTTTTT. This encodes CASSPTRPGTGELFF. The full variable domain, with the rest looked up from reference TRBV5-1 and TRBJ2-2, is KAGVTQTPRYLIKTRGQQVTLSCSPISGHRSVSWYQQTPGQGLQFLFEYFSETQRNKGNFPGRFSGRQFSNSRSEMNVSTLELGDSALYLCASSPTRPGTGELFFGEGSRLTVL.

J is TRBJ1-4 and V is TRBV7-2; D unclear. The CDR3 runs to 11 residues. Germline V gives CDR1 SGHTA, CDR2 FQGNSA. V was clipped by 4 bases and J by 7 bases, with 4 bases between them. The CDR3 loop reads CASSSGEKLFF. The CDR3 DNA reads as TGTGCCAGCAGCTCAGGTGAAAAACTGTTTTTT. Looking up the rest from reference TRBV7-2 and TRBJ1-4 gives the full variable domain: GAGVSQSPSNKVTEKGKDVELRCDPISGHTALYWYRQSLGQGLEFLIYFQGNSAPDKSGLPSDRFSAERTGGSVSTLTIQRTQQEDSAVYLCASSSGEKLFFGSGTQLSVL.

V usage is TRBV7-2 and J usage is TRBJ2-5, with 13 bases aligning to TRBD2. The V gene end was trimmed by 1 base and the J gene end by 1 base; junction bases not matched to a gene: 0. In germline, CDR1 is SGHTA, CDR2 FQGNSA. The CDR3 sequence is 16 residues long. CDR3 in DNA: TGTGCCAGCAGCTTAGGACTAGCGGGAGGCCAAGAGACCCAGTACTTC. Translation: CASSLGLAGGQETQYF.

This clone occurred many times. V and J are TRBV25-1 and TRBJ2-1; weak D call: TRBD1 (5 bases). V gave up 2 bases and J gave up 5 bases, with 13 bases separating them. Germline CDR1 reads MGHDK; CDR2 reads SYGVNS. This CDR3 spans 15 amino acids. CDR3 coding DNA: TGTGCCAGCAGTGAACTCTTAGGGGCCGACAATGAGCAGTTCTTC. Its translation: CASSELLGADNEQFF.

CDR3 DNA sequence: TGCAGCGCCGGACAAAGCTGGCGGGACCGCACAGATACGCAGTATTTT. Translating gives CSAGQSWRDRTDTQYF. The chain employs TRBV29-1 and TRBJ2-3; a possible D gene is TRBD2 (6 bases). Germline V lookup: CDR1 SQVTM, CDR2 ANQGSEA. CDR3 size: 16 residues. V was pared by 7 bases and J by 1 base, with 21 bases between.

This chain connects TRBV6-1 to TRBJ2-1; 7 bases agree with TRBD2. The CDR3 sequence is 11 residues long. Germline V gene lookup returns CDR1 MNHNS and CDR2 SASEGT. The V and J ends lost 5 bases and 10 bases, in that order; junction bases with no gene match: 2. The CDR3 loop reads CASSLRGEQFF. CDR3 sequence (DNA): TGTGCCAGCAGTTTGCGGGGGGAGCAGTTCTTC.

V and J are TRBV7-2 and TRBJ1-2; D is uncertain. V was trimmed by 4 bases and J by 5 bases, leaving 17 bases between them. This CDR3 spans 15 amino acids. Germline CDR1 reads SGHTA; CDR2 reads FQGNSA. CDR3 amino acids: CASSYTAMSGYGYTF. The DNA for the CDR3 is TGTGCCAGCAGCTATACAGCAATGAGCGGGTATGGCTACACCTTC.

CDR3 region: CASSFDQNTEAFF. In nucleotides, the CDR3 is TGTGCCAGCAGCTTCGACCAGAACACTGAAGCTTTCTTT. The rearrangement uses TRBV7-3 and TRBJ1-1; D is uncertain. This CDR3 region has 13 residues. CDR1 and CDR2 from the germline V gene are SGHTA and FQGTGA. V lost 3 bases to trimming and J lost 1 base, with 6 bases between them.

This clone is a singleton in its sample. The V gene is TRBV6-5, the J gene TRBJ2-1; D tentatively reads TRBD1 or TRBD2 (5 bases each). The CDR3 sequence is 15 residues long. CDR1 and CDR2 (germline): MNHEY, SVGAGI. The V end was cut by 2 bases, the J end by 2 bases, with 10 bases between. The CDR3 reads CASSYDSGTYNEQFF. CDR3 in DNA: TGTGCCAGCAGTTACGACAGCGGTACCTACAATGAGCAGTTCTTC.

The DNA of the CDR3 is TGCGCCAGCAGCCAAGATGATATGGCGGGGGGCGAACAAGAGACCCAGTACTTC. Translated, it gives CASSQDDMAGGEQETQYF. V gene TRBV4-1 combines with J gene TRBJ2-5; 8 bases map to TRBD2. V lost 0 bases to trimming and J lost 2 bases; unmatched junction nucleotides: 11. The CDR3 contains 18 residues. Per germline, CDR1 MGHRA and CDR2 YSYEKL.